These T cell receptor beta chains were read from a single sample in a study of blood T cell repertoires in COVID-19. TCRdb's table, derived via immunoSEQ multiplex PCR, lists solely in-frame clones and lacks some. The repertoire has tens of thousands of clones, around 84% of them found once; the top ten carry more than 10%. The sequenced sample consisted of peripheral blood. These receptors came from a human donor in a cohort sampled during active COVID-19. Each CDR3 is given with its conserved first and last residue. D genes are given only for firm matches. Clone size is stated in some rows and not others, as once, few, many or a class when expanded.

j_gene: TRBJ2-5
v_gene: TRBV7-6
abundance: once
d_gene: NA
CDR3nt: TGTGCCAGCAGTTCGGACTACCAAGAGACCCAGTACTTC
CDR3aa: CASSSDYQETQYF

j_gene: TRBJ1-1
v_gene: TRBV19
abundance: NA
d_gene: NA
CDR3nt: TGTGCCAGTAGTACGGGGGGTGAAGCTTTCTTT
CDR3aa: CASSTGGEAFF

j_gene: TRBJ2-3
v_gene: TRBV29-1
abundance: NA
d_gene: NA
CDR3nt: TGCAGCGTTGTTTGGGGGGCAGATACGCAGTATTTT
CDR3aa: CSVVWGADTQYF

j_gene: TRBJ2-7
v_gene: TRBV18
abundance: once
d_gene: TRBD1
CDR3nt: TGTGCCAGCTCACCACCGGAGCCGGGACAGAGCTCCTACGAGCAGTACTTC
CDR3aa: CASSPPEPGQSSYEQYF

j_gene: TRBJ2-5
v_gene: TRBV7-9
abundance: NA
d_gene: TRBD2
CDR3nt: TGTGCCAGCAGCTTGACCCTAACGACTAGCTGGGGAGAGACCCAGTACTTC
CDR3aa: CASSLTLTTSWGETQYF

j_gene: TRBJ2-7
v_gene: TRBV27
abundance: NA
d_gene: TRBD1
CDR3nt: TGTGCCAGCAAATTTGGGACAGGAGCCTACGAGCAGTACTTC
CDR3aa: CASKFGTGAYEQYF

j_gene: TRBJ1-2
v_gene: TRBV19
abundance: few
d_gene: NA
CDR3nt: TGTGCCAGTACCACAGGTAACGGCTACACCTTC
CDR3aa: CASTTGNGYTF

j_gene: TRBJ1-5
v_gene: TRBV28
abundance: few
d_gene: NA
CDR3nt: TGTGCCAGCAGTTTGTTAGGGGCTGGCGCGGAGGGTGGTAATCAGCCCCAGCATTTT
CDR3aa: CASSLLGAGAEGGNQPQHF

j_gene: TRBJ2-7
v_gene: TRBV28
abundance: NA
d_gene: TRBD1
CDR3nt: TGTGCCAGCAGTTTACCCGAAGCTACAGGGGCGTTTTCCTACGAGCAGTACTTC
CDR3aa: CASSLPEATGAFSYEQYF

j_gene: TRBJ2-2
v_gene: TRBV7-6
abundance: NA
d_gene: TRBD2
CDR3nt: TGTGCCAGCAGCTTGGCGGGGGGGACGAACACCGGGGAGCTGTTTTTT
CDR3aa: CASSLAGGTNTGELFF

j_gene: TRBJ2-7
v_gene: TRBV30
abundance: NA
d_gene: NA
CDR3nt: TGTGCCTGGAGTTTCGGGGCCTACGAGCAGTACTTC
CDR3aa: CAWSFGAYEQYF

j_gene: TRBJ1-6
v_gene: TRBV27
abundance: once
d_gene: NA
CDR3nt: TGTGCCAGCAGTTACAATATAAATTCACCCCTCCACTTT
CDR3aa: CASSYNINSPLHF

j_gene: TRBJ2-7
v_gene: TRBV7-9
abundance: few
d_gene: TRBD1
CDR3nt: TGTGCCAGCAGCTTTAAGACAGGGCAGGCCTACGAGCAGTACTTC
CDR3aa: CASSFKTGQAYEQYF

j_gene: TRBJ2-7
v_gene: TRBV10-2
abundance: NA
d_gene: NA
CDR3nt: TGCGCCAGCAAGTGGGCGGGCAGCTCCTACGAGCAGTACTTC
CDR3aa: CASKWAGSSYEQYF

j_gene: TRBJ1-2
v_gene: TRBV29-1
abundance: NA
d_gene: NA
CDR3nt: TGCAGCGTTGAAGATGGGAGTAACTATGGCTACACCTTC
CDR3aa: CSVEDGSNYGYTF

j_gene: TRBJ2-1
v_gene: TRBV4-1
abundance: NA
d_gene: TRBD2
CDR3nt: TGCGCCAGCAGCCAAGAACTAGCGGGGGGATACAATGAGCAGTTCTTC
CDR3aa: CASSQELAGGYNEQFF

j_gene: TRBJ1-1
v_gene: TRBV4-1
abundance: NA
d_gene: NA
CDR3nt: TGCGCCAGCAGCCAAAGAGGCATCGGGGAGGCGGAGTTCGGCACTGAAGCTTTCTTT
CDR3aa: CASSQRGIGEAEFGTEAFF

j_gene: TRBJ2-5
v_gene: TRBV7-4
abundance: NA
d_gene: NA
CDR3nt: TGTGCCAGCAGCTTAAAGGTAAGTAGTTGCGACAGCGATGGAAGAGAGACCCAGTACTTC
CDR3aa: CASSLKVSSCDSDGRETQYF

j_gene: TRBJ2-7
v_gene: TRBV7-9
abundance: NA
d_gene: NA
CDR3nt: TGTGCCAGCAGCCCGGCCAGGGGCGACGAGCAGTACTTC
CDR3aa: CASSPARGDEQYF

j_gene: TRBJ2-7
v_gene: TRBV28
abundance: NA
d_gene: NA
CDR3nt: TGTGCCAGCAGTCCGGCGGGCGGGGACCTCTACGAGCAGTACTTC
CDR3aa: CASSPAGGDLYEQYF

j_gene: TRBJ1-2
v_gene: TRBV6-1
abundance: NA
d_gene: NA
CDR3nt: TGTGCCAGCAGTGAAGGGTTAGAGGGCTACACCTTC
CDR3aa: CASSEGLEGYTF

j_gene: TRBJ2-5
v_gene: TRBV7-9
abundance: NA
d_gene: NA
CDR3nt: TGTGCCAGCAGCTTAGCGGGAGGGGGAGGAGAGACCCAGTACTTC
CDR3aa: CASSLAGGGGETQYF

j_gene: TRBJ2-7
v_gene: TRBV3-1/TRBV3-2
abundance: few
d_gene: NA
CDR3nt: TGTGCCAGCAGCTATAAGCGAACCTACGAGCAGTACTTC
CDR3aa: CASSYKRTYEQYF

j_gene: TRBJ2-7
v_gene: TRBV4-3
abundance: NA
d_gene: NA
CDR3nt: TGCGCCAGCAGCCAAGACCTGGCGGGGCTAACCTACGAGCAGTACTTC
CDR3aa: CASSQDLAGLTYEQYF

j_gene: TRBJ1-2
v_gene: TRBV6-5
abundance: NA
d_gene: NA
CDR3nt: TGTGCCAGCAGTTACACACCCCGGGACACCCTCTATGGCTACACCTTC
CDR3aa: CASSYTPRDTLYGYTF

j_gene: TRBJ2-1
v_gene: TRBV28
abundance: NA
d_gene: TRBD2
CDR3nt: TGTGCCAGCAGTTTAGCGGGAGGGATCCATGAGCAGTTCTTC
CDR3aa: CASSLAGGIHEQFF

j_gene: TRBJ2-3
v_gene: TRBV6-5
abundance: NA
d_gene: TRBD1
CDR3nt: TGTGCCAGCAGACAACAGGGGGCAGGAGATACGCAGTATTTT
CDR3aa: CASRQQGAGDTQYF

j_gene: TRBJ2-1
v_gene: TRBV7-9
abundance: NA
d_gene: NA
CDR3nt: TGTGCCAGCAGCGCTAGCGCGTCTAGCTCCTACAATGAGCAGTTCTTC
CDR3aa: CASSASASSSYNEQFF

j_gene: TRBJ1-5
v_gene: TRBV7-6
abundance: NA
d_gene: NA
CDR3nt: TGTGCCAGCAGCCAACCCACCGACAGCCTCTATAGCAATCAGCCCCAGCATTTT
CDR3aa: CASSQPTDSLYSNQPQHF

j_gene: TRBJ2-3
v_gene: TRBV13
abundance: NA
d_gene: TRBD1
CDR3nt: TGTGCCAGCAGCTCCCGGGACAGGGGGCGCAAAGATACGCAGTATTTT
CDR3aa: CASSSRDRGRKDTQYF

j_gene: TRBJ2-7
v_gene: TRBV3-1/TRBV3-2
abundance: few
d_gene: TRBD2
CDR3nt: TGTGCCAGCAGCTATACTAGCGGGGGGGCCCACGAGCAGTACTTC
CDR3aa: CASSYTSGGAHEQYF

j_gene: TRBJ1-2
v_gene: TRBV24-1
abundance: NA
d_gene: TRBD1
CDR3nt: TGTGCCACCAGTGCGGGGACAGGGATGGTCTACACCTTC
CDR3aa: CATSAGTGMVYTF

j_gene: TRBJ1-1
v_gene: TRBV7-8
abundance: once
d_gene: TRBD1
CDR3nt: TGTGCCAGCAGCTTTTTTAAGGGACAGGGTAACACTGAAGCTTTCTTT
CDR3aa: CASSFFKGQGNTEAFF

j_gene: TRBJ1-4
v_gene: TRBV27
abundance: few
d_gene: NA
CDR3nt: TGTGCCAGCAGTCCCCAGACCGCACGGGAACTGTTTTTT
CDR3aa: CASSPQTARELFF

j_gene: TRBJ2-3
v_gene: TRBV5-4
abundance: once
d_gene: TRBD2
CDR3nt: TGTGCCAGCAGCTCCTTAGCGGGGGGGCAAGATACGCAGTATTTT
CDR3aa: CASSSLAGGQDTQYF

j_gene: TRBJ2-5
v_gene: TRBV12-3/TRBV12-4
abundance: NA
d_gene: NA
CDR3nt: TGTGCCAGCAGTTTCCGCAGACAAGAGACCCAGTACTTC
CDR3aa: CASSFRRQETQYF

j_gene: TRBJ1-4
v_gene: TRBV27
abundance: NA
d_gene: TRBD1
CDR3nt: TGTGCCAGCAGTCCCGACAGGGGTCCGAATGAAAAACTGTTTTTT
CDR3aa: CASSPDRGPNEKLFF

j_gene: TRBJ1-5
v_gene: TRBV18
abundance: once
d_gene: TRBD1
CDR3nt: TGTGCCAGCTCACCGCCGGGGACAGTCAAAGTTAGCAATCAGCCCCAGCATTTT
CDR3aa: CASSPPGTVKVSNQPQHF

j_gene: TRBJ1-1
v_gene: TRBV11-2
abundance: NA
d_gene: NA
CDR3nt: TGTGCCAGCAGCTTAGCGGGGGCTGAAGCTTTCTTT
CDR3aa: CASSLAGAEAFF

j_gene: TRBJ2-3
v_gene: TRBV11-2
abundance: once
d_gene: TRBD2
CDR3nt: TGTGCCAGCAGTCTAGCGGGGGGCGGGGCAGATACGCAGTATTTT
CDR3aa: CASSLAGGGADTQYF

j_gene: TRBJ2-1
v_gene: TRBV10-2
abundance: few
d_gene: TRBD2
CDR3nt: TGCGCCAGCAAGTATGGGACTAGCGGGAGTGTTGAGCAGTTCTTC
CDR3aa: CASKYGTSGSVEQFF

j_gene: TRBJ1-4
v_gene: TRBV28
abundance: NA
d_gene: NA
CDR3nt: TGTGCCAGCAGACACGCCCAGGGGGAAAAACTGTTTTTT
CDR3aa: CASRHAQGEKLFF

j_gene: TRBJ1-6
v_gene: TRBV28
abundance: NA
d_gene: TRBD1
CDR3nt: TGTGCCAGCAGTCCAGGGGGCGGGAATTCACCCCTCCACTTT
CDR3aa: CASSPGGGNSPLHF

j_gene: TRBJ1-2
v_gene: TRBV11-1
abundance: few
d_gene: NA
CDR3nt: TGTGCCAGCAGCTACGCTACAGGCACCTATGGCTACACCTTC
CDR3aa: CASSYATGTYGYTF

j_gene: TRBJ2-7
v_gene: TRBV7-2
abundance: NA
d_gene: NA
CDR3nt: TGTGCCAGCAGCCACACTATGGCAGGGAAATACGAGCAGTACTTC
CDR3aa: CASSHTMAGKYEQYF

j_gene: TRBJ2-6
v_gene: TRBV5-4
abundance: once
d_gene: NA
CDR3nt: TGTGCCAGCAGCTTGTCCGGGTCCGGGGCCAACGTCCTGACTTTC
CDR3aa: CASSLSGSGANVLTF

j_gene: TRBJ2-2
v_gene: TRBV7-6
abundance: NA
d_gene: TRBD1
CDR3nt: TGTGCCAGCAGCTTACCGGGACAGGGGAGCACCGGGGAGCTGTTTTTT
CDR3aa: CASSLPGQGSTGELFF

j_gene: TRBJ2-2
v_gene: TRBV2
abundance: NA
d_gene: NA
CDR3nt: TGTGCCACCCGGGACACCGGGGAGCTGTTTTTT
CDR3aa: CATRDTGELFF

j_gene: TRBJ2-1
v_gene: TRBV30
abundance: NA
d_gene: TRBD1
CDR3nt: TGTGCCTGGAGTTTGGGCAGGACAGGGAGCTCCTACAATGAGCAGTTCTTC
CDR3aa: CAWSLGRTGSSYNEQFF

j_gene: TRBJ1-1
v_gene: TRBV11-1
abundance: NA
d_gene: NA
CDR3nt: TGTGCCAGCAGCTTAGCGGCCACTGAAGCTTTCTTT
CDR3aa: CASSLAATEAFF

j_gene: TRBJ1-2
v_gene: TRBV19
abundance: once
d_gene: NA
CDR3nt: TGTGCCAGTAGTGCAGGGGCCAACTATGGCTACACCTTC
CDR3aa: CASSAGANYGYTF

j_gene: TRBJ1-5
v_gene: TRBV23-1
abundance: NA
d_gene: TRBD1
CDR3nt: TGCGCCGGCACAGGGGATGGGAGCAATCAGCCCCAGCATTTT
CDR3aa: CAGTGDGSNQPQHF

j_gene: TRBJ2-2
v_gene: TRBV7-3
abundance: NA
d_gene: TRBD1
CDR3nt: TGTGCCAGCAGCAAACAGGGGGGTGTGAACACCGGGGAGCTGTTTTTT
CDR3aa: CASSKQGGVNTGELFF